A single sample gave rise to the 30 T cell receptor beta chains below, sequenced in a study of T-cell memory formation after mild COVID-19. Each CDR3 protein gets one entry after TCRdb re-called the 5' RACE reads with MiXCR. The repertoire holds 350,000 to 550,000 distinct CDR3 sequences, roughly 18% seen once, with 20% to 25% in the top ten. Sequences were obtained from PBMCs or a T cell subset sorted from them (not recorded which). Receptors were obtained from a man younger than 30 who had mild COVID-19 (a few samples of this study predate the infection). Cell type and time point are not known.

CDR3 nucleotides: TGCAGTGCAACCGGGACAGGGTATTTTAGCAATCAGCCCCAGCATTTT. This sequence encodes CSATGTGYFSNQPQHF. The chain employs TRBV20-1 and TRBJ1-5; TRBD1 matches 9 bases. Germline V gives CDR1 DFQATT, CDR2 SNEGSKA (reference sequence). Unmatched junction bases numbered 9, after V lost 6 bases and J lost 0 bases. This CDR3 is 16 amino acids long.

In its sample, this clonotype was seen a few times. The CDR3 loop reads CSASKPPGWDTQYF. CDR3 nucleotides: TGCAGTGCTAGTAAGCCCCCCGGTTGGGATACGCAGTATTTT. This chain joins TRBV20-1 and TRBJ2-3; no clear D. The germline V gene has CDR1 DFQATT and CDR2 SNEGSKA (reference sequence). V lost 3 bases, J lost 6 bases, and 16 bases lay in between. This CDR3 is 14 amino acids long.

This chain connects TRBV12-3 or TRBV12-4 to TRBJ2-6; D unclear. The V gene lost 3 bases and the J gene lost 0 bases, with 18 bases spanning the gap. The CDR3 loop spans 19 amino acids. CDR3 nucleotides: TGTGCCAGCAGTTTGCCCTCTCTCCAGTGGAGCTCTGGGGCCAACGTCCTGACTTTC. Translated: CASSLPSLQWSSGANVLTF.

The chain has TRBV18 and TRBJ1-5; D call uncertain. V lost 6 bases, J lost 5 bases, and 5 bases lay in between. CDR3 length: 11 amino acids. Germline CDR1 reads KGHSH; CDR2 reads LQKENI. CDR3 coding DNA: TGTGCCAGCTCCGACCATCAGCCCCAGCATTTT. Protein sequence: CASSDHQPQHF.

This clonotype was observed many times. The V gene is TRBV7-6, the J gene TRBJ2-2; 7 positions agree with TRBD2. Trimming removed 3 bases from V and 1 base from J; junction bases left unmatched: 8. CDR3 length equals 17 residues. Germline lookup yields CDR1 SGHVS and CDR2 FNYEAQ. CDR3 nucleotides: TGTGCCAGCAGCTTTAGAGAGGCGGGGGAGAACACCGGGGAGCTGTTTTTT. Protein product: CASSFREAGENTGELFF.

V and J are TRBV7-2 and TRBJ2-4; tentative D call: TRBD2 (5 bases). Germline CDR1 and CDR2: SGHTA and FQGNSA. The CDR3 is 15 residues long. Trimming stripped 7 bases from V and 6 bases from J, with 19 bases between. CDR3 sequence reads: CASTDRRESLNIQYF. CDR3 nucleotides: TGTGCCAGCACCGACCGAAGGGAGAGTCTAAACATTCAGTACTTC.

V usage is TRBV18 and J usage is TRBJ1-6, with 9 nucleotides matching TRBD1. The V gene's germline CDR1 is KGHSH and CDR2 LQKENI. Losses at the gene ends were 1 base for V and 9 bases for J; bases not matched to a gene: 4. The CDR3 totals 15 residues. The CDR3 spells CASSPRGTGTSPLHF. CDR3 in DNA: TGTGCCAGCTCACCACGCGGGACAGGGACTTCACCCCTCCACTTT.

This clonotype occurred many times. The CDR3 sequence is CSASSTYEQYV. The CDR3 DNA reads TGCAGTGCTTCTTCCACCTACGAGCAGTACGTC. The chain carries TRBV20-1 and TRBJ2-7; D uncertain. CDR1 and CDR2 from the germline V gene are DFQATT and SNEGSKA (reference sequence). The CDR3 has 11 residues. With 5 bases removed from V and 2 bases from J, the gap between germline ends came to 7 bases.

Of note for this clonotype: An end of the junction does not agree with germline; a read error may underlie this. V is TRBV7-7 and J is TRBJ2-1, with 10 positions matching TRBD2. This CDR3 contains 15 residues. Per the germline V gene, CDR1 is SSHAT and CDR2 is FNYEAQ (reference sequence). CDR3 protein: CASRLAAGGLNEQFF. In nucleotides, the CDR3 is TGTGCCAGCAGATTAGCAGCGGGGGGGCTCAATGAGCAGTTCTTC.

The V gene is TRBV5-1, the J gene TRBJ2-5, with TRBD2 matching 11 bases. Germline CDR1 is SGHRS and CDR2 is YFSETQ. This CDR3 comprises 15 residues. With 4 bases clipped from V and 4 bases from J, the junction kept 6 bases outside the gene matches. The CDR3 DNA reads TGCGCCAGCAGCCCGGCGGGGACTAGCGGAGAGACCCAGTACTTC. It codes for CASSPAGTSGETQYF.

This clonotype was seen repeatedly, ten times or more. The junction departs from germline at one end; a sequencing error may be responsible. The chain employs TRBV7-7 and TRBJ2-3; no clear D. This CDR3 region has 12 residues. Germline-derived CDR1 and CDR2 are SSHAT and FNYEAQ (reference sequence). The CDR3 DNA is TGTGCTAGCAGCTTAGATTCAGATACGCAGTATTTT. Encoded protein: CASSLDSDTQYF.

This clonotype turned up a few times. The chain uses TRBV21-1 and TRBJ1-2; the table names TRBD1, a call not compared with the DNA. TRBV21-1 is flagged as a pseudogene. The CDR3 contains 17 residues. DNA of the CDR3: TGTGCCAGCAGCACCCCGACAGGGGGGGATGAGATCTATGGCTACACCTTC. Protein product: CASSTPTGGDEIYGYTF.

A single count supports this clonotype. This chain uses TRBV6-1 with TRBJ2-1; no clear D gene. The CDR3 is made up of 14 amino acids. V gave up 6 bases and J gave up 6 bases, with 15 bases separating them. The germline V gene encodes CDR1 MNHNS and CDR2 SASEGT. CDR3 in DNA: TGTGCCAGCAGCGAAAAATTTCTCCCCAATGAGCAGTTCTTC. This translates into CASSEKFLPNEQFF.

In its sample, this clonotype was seen many times. This chain uses TRBV12-3 or TRBV12-4 with TRBJ2-7; a possible D gene is TRBD2 (7 bases). Trimming cost V 3 bases and J 0 bases, with 12 bases left between them. This CDR3 is 15 amino acids long. The CDR3 here is CASSLGGALSYEQYF. CDR3 DNA sequence: TGTGCCAGCAGTTTGGGGGGGGCCCTCTCCTACGAGCAGTACTTC.

The genes are TRBV7-3 and TRBJ2-3; D is unclear. This CDR3 is built from 15 residues. V gave up 0 bases and J gave up 1 base, with 8 bases separating them. Germline V gives CDR1 SGHTA, CDR2 FQGTGA. The CDR3 nucleotides read TGTGCCAGCAGCTTAACATATGGGGGCACAGATACGCAGTATTTT. The encoded protein is CASSLTYGGTDTQYF.

Note on this clonotype: Sequence at one end of the junction differs from germline and may be a read error. The chain couples TRBV6-5 to TRBJ1-5; D ambiguous. The germline gives CDR1 MNHEY, CDR2 SVGAGI. The CDR3 contains 15 residues. CDR3 nucleotides: TGTGCCAGCAAGAGAAGGTCGAGGACCAATCATCCCCAGCATTTT. Protein product: CASKRRSRTNHPQHF.

This clonotype was detected a few times. The rearrangement links TRBV12-3 or TRBV12-4 to TRBJ1-4; D is unclear. V dropped 6 bases and J dropped 7 bases, with 15 bases sitting between them. The CDR3 runs 14 residues. The CDR3 loop reads CASSPSWGIEKLFF. CDR3 nucleotide sequence: TGTGCCAGCAGCCCATCCTGGGGAATTGAAAAACTGTTTTTT.

This rearrangement joins TRBV13 to TRBJ2-3; 10 positions match TRBD2. V was pared by 0 bases and J by 1 base, with 7 bases of the junction left unmatched. The CDR3 loop spans 18 amino acids. Germline loops: CDR1 PRHDT, CDR2 FYEKMQ (reference sequence). CDR3 nucleotides: TGTGCCAGCAGCTTAGGCCTGCAGCGGGGGGGAGGCACAGATACGCAGTATTTT. It codes for CASSLGLQRGGGTDTQYF.

The chain uses TRBV5-1 and TRBJ2-2; the D is unclear. Trimming stripped 2 bases from V and 6 bases from J, with 11 bases between. CDR3 length: 14 residues. The germline V gene encodes CDR1 SGHRS and CDR2 YFSETQ. CDR3 residues: CASSFLYQAGELFF. CDR3 coding DNA: TGCGCCAGCAGCTTCCTGTACCAGGCCGGGGAGCTGTTTTTT.

CDR3 DNA: TGTGCCAGCAGTTACTCGAGCCAGGGGGAGCAGTTCTTC. Translated: CASSYSSQGEQFF. The chain links TRBV6-5 to TRBJ2-1; TRBD1 might be the D (6 bases). V lost 0 bases and J 10 bases, leaving 10 bases between the germline ends. Germline loops: CDR1 MNHEY, CDR2 SVGAGI. This CDR3 is built from 13 residues.

In its sample, this clonotype was seen a few times. The chain recombines TRBV5-1 with TRBJ2-2; no definite D call. The length of the CDR3 is 15 residues. CDR1 is SGHRS and CDR2 is YFSETQ in the germline V gene. Deletions cut 0 bases from V and 0 bases from J, with 6 bases between. The CDR3, as DNA: TGCGCCAGCAGCTTGGAGACCGCGAACACCGGGGAGCTGTTTTTT. Protein: CASSLETANTGELFF.

This clonotype was recorded at least ten times. J is TRBJ2-7 and V is TRBV7-2; D possibly corresponds to TRBD1 (5 bases). CDR1 is SGHTA and CDR2 is FQGNSA in the germline V gene. CDR3 size: 13 residues. With 1 base removed from V and 3 bases from J, the gap between germline ends came to 7 bases. In DNA form, the CDR3 reads TGTGCCAGCAGCTTAGGGGGCGTCTACGAGCAGTACTTC. Amino acids: CASSLGGVYEQYF.

This chain links TRBV5-1 with TRBJ2-6; D call uncertain. The CDR3 runs 15 residues. The germline V and J ends were trimmed by 2 bases and 3 bases, with 9 bases remaining between them. The germline V gene encodes CDR1 SGHRS and CDR2 YFSETQ. The CDR3 DNA is TGCGCCAGCAGCTTCGACGGCGGTGGGGCCAACGTCCTGACTTTC. Protein sequence: CASSFDGGGANVLTF.

The V call is TRBV5-1, the J call TRBJ1-4, with a tentative D call TRBD1 (6 bases). V was trimmed by 7 bases and J by 3 bases, leaving 19 bases between them. Germline-derived CDR1 and CDR2 are SGHRS and YFSETQ. The CDR3 is made up of 16 amino acids. For the CDR3, the DNA is TGCGCCAGCGGACCGTTGGGGGGCAGAGCTAATGAAAAACTGTTTTTT. Protein: CASGPLGGRANEKLFF.

DNA for the CDR3: TGTGCCAGCAGCCAAGATATCAGCTGGACGCGATATGAGCAGTTCTTC. Translation gives CASSQDISWTRYEQFF. The chain employs TRBV4-2 and TRBJ2-1; no clear D gene. Germline CDR1 LGHNA, CDR2 YNFKEQ. Trimming took 0 bases from V and 8 from J, leaving 17 bases between them. The CDR3 runs 16 residues.

CDR3 amino acids: CAIRPTDGDEKLFF. CDR3 in DNA: TGTGCCATCAGGCCAACCGACGGCGATGAAAAACTGTTTTTT. The V call is TRBV10-3, the J call TRBJ1-4; no clear D. This CDR3 contains 14 residues. The V gene lost 6 bases and the J gene lost 6 bases, with 14 bases spanning the gap. The V gene's germline CDR1 is ENHRY and CDR2 SYGVKD.

This clonotype came up many times. This rearrangement joins TRBV5-1 to TRBJ2-5; the match to TRBD2 covers 8 bases. V lost 4 bases and J lost 2; bases outside the gene matches: 7. The CDR3 length is 15 residues. Germline V gives CDR1 SGHRS, CDR2 YFSETQ. CDR3 in DNA: TGCGCCAGCAGCGCAGGGTCTAGCGGGCAAGAGACCCAGTACTTC. As protein: CASSAGSSGQETQYF. The whole variable domain, filled in from reference TRBV5-1 and TRBJ2-5, reads KAGVTQTPRYLIKTRGQQVTLSCSPISGHRSVSWYQQTPGQGLQFLFEYFSETQRNKGNFPGRFSGRQFSNSRSEMNVSTLELGDSALYLCASSAGSSGQETQYFGPGTRLLVL.

The chain uses TRBV29-1 and TRBJ1-1, with D possibly being TRBD1 (5 bases). This CDR3 comprises 13 residues. CDR1 is SQVTM and CDR2 is ANQGSEA in the germline V gene. V was trimmed by 5 bases and J by 0 bases, leaving 10 bases between them. The CDR3 DNA sequence: TGCAGCGTTAAGGGCAGGGTGAACACTGAAGCTTTCTTT. This codes for CSVKGRVNTEAFF.

This clonotype was seen more than once but under ten times. The chain is built from TRBV6-2 or TRBV6-3 and TRBJ1-1; no firm D call. The CDR3 consists of 14 residues. CDR1 and CDR2 (germline): MNHEY, SVGEGT. V shed 0 bases and J shed 6 bases, with 11 bases lying between them. CDR3 residues: CASSYSRGISEAFF. The CDR3 region has the DNA TGTGCCAGCAGTTACTCGAGAGGGATTTCTGAAGCTTTCTTT.

This clonotype was counted only a few times. The genes are TRBV5-1 and TRBJ2-2, with TRBD2 matching 9 bases. With 5 bases clipped from V and 0 bases from J, the junction kept 8 bases outside the gene matches. Germline V gives CDR1 SGHRS, CDR2 YFSETQ. This CDR3 region has 17 residues. CDR3 region: CASRRTGGGANTGELFF. CDR3 bases: TGCGCCAGCAGGCGGACCGGCGGGGGGGCGAACACCGGGGAGCTGTTTTTT.